These T cell receptor beta chains were read from a single sample in a study of metastatic and nonmetastatic thyroid tumors. TCRdb re-processed the PCR reads through MiXCR. This sample yields roughly 7,800 clones, of which around 30% are seen a single time; roughly 41% belongs to the top ten. Sample: tumor tissue. Every receptor here comes from a male donor with papillary thyroid cancer or a benign thyroid nodule (not recorded which). Some clones in this sample may be carry-over from other donors' samples. Each CDR3 is given with its conserved first and last residue. The D gene is left open where the match is weak. The size entry is marked missing in some rows and otherwise reads once, few, many or a size class.

V	D	J	size	DNA	CDR3
TRBV28	NA	TRBJ2-5	medium-sized	TGTGCCAGCAACCGGCGGGGACAGCGGGAGACCCAGTACTTC	CASNRRGQRETQYF
TRBV12-3/TRBV12-4	NA	TRBJ2-1	few	TGTGCCAGCAAGACACTAGCCCTTTACAATGAGCAGTTCTTC	CASKTLALYNEQFF
TRBV19	TRBD2	TRBJ2-1	NA	TGTGCCGGTAGTGTTGCGGGGGTCACCTACAATGAGCAGTTCTTC	CAGSVAGVTYNEQFF
TRBV11-2	TRBD1	TRBJ2-5	NA	TGTGCCAGCAGCCAACCCCGGGACAGGGTGGAAGAGACCCAGTACTTC	CASSQPRDRVEETQYF
TRBV6-1	NA	TRBJ1-2	NA	TGTGCCAGCAAAACGGGGGGAGACTACTATGGCTACACCTTC	CASKTGGDYYGYTF
TRBV27	NA	TRBJ2-1	few	TGTGCCACCGAGGTTCGGGCAGGGCTGGGGCAGTTCTTC	CATEVRAGLGQFF
TRBV20-1	NA	TRBJ2-6	NA	TGCAGTGCCGATTACACAAGAGGTGGGGCCAACGTCCTGACTTTC	CSADYTRGGANVLTF
TRBV6-2/TRBV6-3	TRBD2	TRBJ2-1	NA	TGTGCCAGCAGTTACGGGACTAGCGCCAATGAGCAGTTCTTC	CASSYGTSANEQFF